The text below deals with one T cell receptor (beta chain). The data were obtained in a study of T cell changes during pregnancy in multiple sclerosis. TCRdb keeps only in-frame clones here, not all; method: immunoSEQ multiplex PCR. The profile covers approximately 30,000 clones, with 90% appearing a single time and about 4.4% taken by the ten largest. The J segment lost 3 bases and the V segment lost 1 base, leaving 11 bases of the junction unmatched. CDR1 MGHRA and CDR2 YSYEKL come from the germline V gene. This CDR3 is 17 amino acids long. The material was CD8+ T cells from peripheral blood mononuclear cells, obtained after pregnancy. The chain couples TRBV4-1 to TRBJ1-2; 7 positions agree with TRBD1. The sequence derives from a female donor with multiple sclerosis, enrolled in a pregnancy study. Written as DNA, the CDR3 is TGCGCCAGCAGCCAAGGAACCCGCACAGGGGTGGACTATGGCTACACCTTC. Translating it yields CASSQGTRTGVDYGYTF.